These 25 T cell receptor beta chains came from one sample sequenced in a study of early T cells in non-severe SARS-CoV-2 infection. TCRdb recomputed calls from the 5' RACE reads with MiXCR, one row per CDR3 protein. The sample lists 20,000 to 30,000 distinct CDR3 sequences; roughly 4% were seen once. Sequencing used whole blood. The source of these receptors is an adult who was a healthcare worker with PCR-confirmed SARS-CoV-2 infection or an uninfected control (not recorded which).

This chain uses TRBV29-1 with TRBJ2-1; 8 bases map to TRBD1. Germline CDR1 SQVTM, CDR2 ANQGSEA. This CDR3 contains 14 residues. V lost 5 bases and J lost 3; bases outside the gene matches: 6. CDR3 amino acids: CSVLTGTGYNEQFF. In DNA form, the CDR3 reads TGCAGCGTTCTCACCGGGACAGGCTACAATGAGCAGTTCTTC.

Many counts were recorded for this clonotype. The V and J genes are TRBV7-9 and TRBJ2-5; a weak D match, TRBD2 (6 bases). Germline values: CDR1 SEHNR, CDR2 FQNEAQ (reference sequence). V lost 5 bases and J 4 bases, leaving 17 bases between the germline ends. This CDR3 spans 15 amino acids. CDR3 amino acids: CASSKSRGAAETQYF. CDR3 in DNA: TGTGCCAGCAGCAAATCGCGGGGCGCGGCAGAGACCCAGTACTTC.

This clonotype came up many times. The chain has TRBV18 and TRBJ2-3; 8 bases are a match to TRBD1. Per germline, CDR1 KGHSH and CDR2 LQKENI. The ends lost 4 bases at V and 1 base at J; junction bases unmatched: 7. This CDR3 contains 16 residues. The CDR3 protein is CASSLNPGQGTDTQYF. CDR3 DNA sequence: TGTGCCAGCTCACTCAATCCGGGACAGGGCACAGATACGCAGTATTTT.

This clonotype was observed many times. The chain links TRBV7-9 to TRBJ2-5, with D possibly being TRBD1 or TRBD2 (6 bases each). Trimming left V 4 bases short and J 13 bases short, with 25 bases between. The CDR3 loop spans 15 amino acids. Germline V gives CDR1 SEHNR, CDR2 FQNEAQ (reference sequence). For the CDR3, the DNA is TGTGCCAGCAGCTCCTACGGGGGCGGGTTTGGTACTCGGTACTTC. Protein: CASSSYGGGFGTRYF.

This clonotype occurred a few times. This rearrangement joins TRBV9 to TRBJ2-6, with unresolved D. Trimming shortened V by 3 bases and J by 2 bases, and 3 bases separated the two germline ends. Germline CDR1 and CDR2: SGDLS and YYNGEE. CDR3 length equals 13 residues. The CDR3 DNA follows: TGTGCCAGCAGCGCTCCTGGGGCCAACGTCCTGACTTTC. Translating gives CASSAPGANVLTF.

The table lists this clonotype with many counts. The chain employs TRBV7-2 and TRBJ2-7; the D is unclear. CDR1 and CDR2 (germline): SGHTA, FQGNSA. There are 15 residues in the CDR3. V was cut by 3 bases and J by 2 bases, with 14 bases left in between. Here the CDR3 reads CASSFFPTPPYEQYF. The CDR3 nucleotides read TGTGCCAGCAGCTTTTTTCCAACCCCGCCCTACGAGCAGTACTTC.

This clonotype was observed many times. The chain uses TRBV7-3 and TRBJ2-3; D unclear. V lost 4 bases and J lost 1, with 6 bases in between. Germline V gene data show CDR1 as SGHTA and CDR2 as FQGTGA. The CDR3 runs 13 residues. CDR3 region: CASSSEGTDTQYF. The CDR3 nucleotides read TGTGCCAGCAGCTCCGAAGGCACAGATACGCAGTATTTT.

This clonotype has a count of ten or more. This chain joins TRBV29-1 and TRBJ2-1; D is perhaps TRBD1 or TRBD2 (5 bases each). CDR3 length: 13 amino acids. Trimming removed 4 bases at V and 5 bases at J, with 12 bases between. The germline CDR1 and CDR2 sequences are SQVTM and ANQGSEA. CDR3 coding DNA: TGCAGCGTTGGGGGCGAGCGGAACAATGAGCAGTTCTTC. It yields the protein CSVGGERNNEQFF.

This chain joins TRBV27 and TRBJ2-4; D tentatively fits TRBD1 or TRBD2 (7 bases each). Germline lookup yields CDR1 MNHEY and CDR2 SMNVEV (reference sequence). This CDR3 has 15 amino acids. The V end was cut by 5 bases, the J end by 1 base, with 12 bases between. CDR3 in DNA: TGTGCCAGCAGTGGCAGGGGGGGGGCCAAAAACATTCAGTACTTC. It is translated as CASSGRGGAKNIQYF.

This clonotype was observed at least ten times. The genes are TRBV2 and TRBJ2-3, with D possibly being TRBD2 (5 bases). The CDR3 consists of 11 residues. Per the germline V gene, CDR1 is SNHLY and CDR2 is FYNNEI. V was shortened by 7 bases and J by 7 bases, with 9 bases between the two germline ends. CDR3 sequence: CASIRGYTQYF. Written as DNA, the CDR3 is TGTGCCAGCATACGGGGTTATACGCAGTATTTT.

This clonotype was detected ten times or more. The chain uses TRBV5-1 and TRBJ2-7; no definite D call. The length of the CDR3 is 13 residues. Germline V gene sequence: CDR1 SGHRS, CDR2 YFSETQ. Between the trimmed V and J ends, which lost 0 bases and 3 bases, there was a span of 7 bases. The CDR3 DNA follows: TGCGCCAGCAGCTTGGCTGGCAGCTACGAGCAGTACTTC. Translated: CASSLAGSYEQYF.

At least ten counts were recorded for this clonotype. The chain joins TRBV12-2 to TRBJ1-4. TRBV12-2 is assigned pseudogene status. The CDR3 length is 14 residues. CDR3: CASRFGRSNEKLFF. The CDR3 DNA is TGTGCAAGTCGCTTTGGACGGTCAAATGAAAAACTGTTTTTT.

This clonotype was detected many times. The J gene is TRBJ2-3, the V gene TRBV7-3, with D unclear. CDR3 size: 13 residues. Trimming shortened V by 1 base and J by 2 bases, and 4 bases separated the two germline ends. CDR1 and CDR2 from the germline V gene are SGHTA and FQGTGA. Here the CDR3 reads CASSLNPTDTQYF. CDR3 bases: TGTGCCAGCAGCTTAAACCCCACAGATACGCAGTATTTT.

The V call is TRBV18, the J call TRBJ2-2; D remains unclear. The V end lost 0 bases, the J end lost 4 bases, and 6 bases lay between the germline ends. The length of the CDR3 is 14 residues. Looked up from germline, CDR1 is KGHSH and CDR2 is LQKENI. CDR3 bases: TGTGCCAGCTCACCACCCGTCCTCACCGGGGAGCTGTTTTTT. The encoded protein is CASSPPVLTGELFF.

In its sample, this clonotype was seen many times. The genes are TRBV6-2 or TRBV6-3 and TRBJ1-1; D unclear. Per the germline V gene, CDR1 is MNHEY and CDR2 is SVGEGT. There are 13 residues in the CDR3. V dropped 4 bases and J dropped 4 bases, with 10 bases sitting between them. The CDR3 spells CASSFTSGTEAFF. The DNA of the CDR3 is TGTGCCAGCAGTTTCACGTCCGGCACTGAAGCTTTCTTT.

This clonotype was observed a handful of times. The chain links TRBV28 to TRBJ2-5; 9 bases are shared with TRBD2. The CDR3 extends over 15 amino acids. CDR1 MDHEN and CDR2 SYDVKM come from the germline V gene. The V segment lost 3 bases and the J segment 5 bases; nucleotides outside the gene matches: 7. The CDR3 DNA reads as TGTGCCAGCAGTTTTCGCGGGAGGGCCGGTGAGACCCAGTACTTC. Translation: CASSFRGRAGETQYF.

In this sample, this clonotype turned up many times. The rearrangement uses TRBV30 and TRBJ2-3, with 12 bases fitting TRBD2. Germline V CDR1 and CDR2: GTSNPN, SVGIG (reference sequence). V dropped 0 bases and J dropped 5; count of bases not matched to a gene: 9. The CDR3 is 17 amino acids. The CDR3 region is CAWSVRRTSGVQDTQYF. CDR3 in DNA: TGTGCCTGGAGTGTACGCCGGACTAGCGGGGTTCAAGATACGCAGTATTTT.

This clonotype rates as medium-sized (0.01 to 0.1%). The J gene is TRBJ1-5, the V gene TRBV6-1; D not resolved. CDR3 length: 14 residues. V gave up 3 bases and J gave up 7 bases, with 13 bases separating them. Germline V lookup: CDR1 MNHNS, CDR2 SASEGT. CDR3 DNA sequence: TGTGCCAGCAGTGAGCCCGCTTCGGGGCAGCCCCAGCATTTT. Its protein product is CASSEPASGQPQHF.

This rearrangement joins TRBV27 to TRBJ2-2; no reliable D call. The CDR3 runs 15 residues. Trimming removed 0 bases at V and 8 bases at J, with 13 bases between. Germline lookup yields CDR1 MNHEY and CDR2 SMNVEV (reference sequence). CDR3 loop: CASSLSRASRGELFF. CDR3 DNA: TGTGCCAGCAGTTTATCCCGGGCCTCGAGAGGGGAGCTGTTTTTT.

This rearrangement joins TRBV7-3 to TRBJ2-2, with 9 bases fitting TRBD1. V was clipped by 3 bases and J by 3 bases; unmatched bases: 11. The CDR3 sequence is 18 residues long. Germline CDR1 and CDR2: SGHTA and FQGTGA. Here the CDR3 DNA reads TGTGCCAGCAGCTTCTCCCGGGACAGGGATGTATACACCGGGGAGCTGTTTTTT. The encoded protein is CASSFSRDRDVYTGELFF.

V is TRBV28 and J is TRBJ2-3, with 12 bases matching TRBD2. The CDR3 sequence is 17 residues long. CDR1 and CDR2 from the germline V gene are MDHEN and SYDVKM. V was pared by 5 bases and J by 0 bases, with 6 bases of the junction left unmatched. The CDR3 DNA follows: TGTGCCAGCAGTCTTTGGACTAGCGGGGTTAGCACAGATACGCAGTATTTT. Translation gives CASSLWTSGVSTDTQYF.

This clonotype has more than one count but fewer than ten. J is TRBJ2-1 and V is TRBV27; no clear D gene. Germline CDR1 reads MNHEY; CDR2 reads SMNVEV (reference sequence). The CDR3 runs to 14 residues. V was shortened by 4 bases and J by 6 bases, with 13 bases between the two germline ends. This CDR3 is CASSSPEQFNEQFF. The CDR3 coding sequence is TGTGCCAGCAGTTCCCCGGAACAGTTCAATGAGCAGTTCTTC.

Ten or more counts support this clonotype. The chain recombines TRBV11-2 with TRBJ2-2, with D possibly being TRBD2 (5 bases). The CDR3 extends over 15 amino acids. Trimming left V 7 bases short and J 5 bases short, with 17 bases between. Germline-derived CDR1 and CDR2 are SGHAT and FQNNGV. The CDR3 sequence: CASTPRGRGTGELFF. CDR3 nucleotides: TGTGCCAGCACTCCCAGAGGGCGAGGAACCGGGGAGCTGTTTTTT.

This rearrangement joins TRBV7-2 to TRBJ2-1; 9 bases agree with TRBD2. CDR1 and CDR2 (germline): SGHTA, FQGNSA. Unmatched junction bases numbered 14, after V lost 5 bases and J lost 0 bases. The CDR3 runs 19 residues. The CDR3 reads CASSPPSSLAGFSYNEQFF. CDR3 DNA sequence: TGTGCCAGCAGCCCACCCTCGAGCCTAGCGGGATTCTCCTACAATGAGCAGTTCTTC.

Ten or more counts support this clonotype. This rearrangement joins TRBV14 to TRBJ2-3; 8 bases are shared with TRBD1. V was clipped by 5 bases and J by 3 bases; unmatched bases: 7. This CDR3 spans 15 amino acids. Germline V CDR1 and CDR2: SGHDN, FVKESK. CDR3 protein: CASSTRQGWTDTQYF. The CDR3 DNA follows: TGTGCCAGCAGCACTCGACAGGGGTGGACAGATACGCAGTATTTT. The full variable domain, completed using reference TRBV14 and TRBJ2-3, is EAGVTQFPSHSVIEKGQTVTLRCDPISGHDNLYWYRRVMGKEIKFLLHFVKESKQDESGMPNNRFLAERTGGTYSTLKVQPAELEDSGVYFCASSTRQGWTDTQYFGPGTRLTVL.